These T cell receptor beta chains were read from a single sample in a study of blood T cell repertoires in COVID-19. Measured with immunoSEQ multiplex PCR; TCRdb has only the in-frame clones, and not every one. The profile shows roughly 63,000 clones, 88% of them singletons. Material: peripheral blood. The receptors here all came from a human donor in a cohort sampled during active COVID-19. Both conserved end residues are part of each CDR3. The D gene is left open where the match is weak. Some rows mark clone size as missing; the rest say once, few, many or name a class of expanded clone.

clone size: -; D gene: -; V gene: TRBV7-2; J gene: TRBJ2-2; CDR3 DNA: TGTGCCAGCAGCTTAGACCTAAACACCGGGGAGCTGTTTTTT; CDR3 protein: CASSLDLNTGELFF
clone size: -; D gene: TRBD2; V gene: TRBV25-1; J gene: TRBJ2-7; CDR3 DNA: TGTGCCAGCAGTGAATTGGGGGTAGCGGGGCAGGAGCAGTACTTC; CDR3 protein: CASSELGVAGQEQYF
clone size: few; D gene: -; V gene: TRBV4-1; J gene: TRBJ1-3; CDR3 DNA: TGCGCCAGCAGCCGAGCGTACGGGGGAAGTGGAAACACCATATATTTT; CDR3 protein: CASSRAYGGSGNTIYF
clone size: -; D gene: TRBD2; V gene: TRBV9; J gene: TRBJ2-3; CDR3 DNA: TGTGCCAGCAGCGGGACTAGCGGCACAGATACGCAGTATTTT; CDR3 protein: CASSGTSGTDTQYF
clone size: -; D gene: -; V gene: TRBV12-5; J gene: TRBJ2-7; CDR3 DNA: TGTGCTAGTGGTTTAAACAGATCCTACGAGCAGTACTTC; CDR3 protein: CASGLNRSYEQYF
clone size: -; D gene: TRBD1; V gene: TRBV5-4; J gene: TRBJ1-6; CDR3 DNA: TGTGCCAGCAGCCCTGGGGCAGGGGGAGCTTGGTCACCCCTCCACTTT; CDR3 protein: CASSPGAGGAWSPLHF
clone size: -; D gene: TRBD1; V gene: TRBV29-1; J gene: TRBJ2-7; CDR3 DNA: TGCAGCGTTGGGACAGGGCGCGAGCAGTACTTC; CDR3 protein: CSVGTGREQYF
clone size: -; D gene: -; V gene: TRBV6-5; J gene: TRBJ2-5; CDR3 DNA: TGTGCCAGCAGTTACTTAGGCGGGATCCAAGAGACCCAGTACTTC; CDR3 protein: CASSYLGGIQETQYF
clone size: once; D gene: TRBD1; V gene: TRBV19; J gene: TRBJ2-1; CDR3 DNA: TGTGCCAGTAGTATTCGCCGGACAGGGGCCTACAATGAGCAGTTCTTC; CDR3 protein: CASSIRRTGAYNEQFF
clone size: -; D gene: -; V gene: TRBV10-1; J gene: TRBJ2-7; CDR3 DNA: TGCGCCAGCAGTGAGAGGGGCGCGGGAAAGTCGGTTGTGCAGTACTTC; CDR3 protein: CASSERGAGKSVVQYF
clone size: -; D gene: TRBD1; V gene: TRBV6-2/TRBV6-3; J gene: TRBJ2-5; CDR3 DNA: TGTGCCAGCAGTTACTCCCCGGGACAGGGCATCTGGGAGACCCAGTACTTC; CDR3 protein: CASSYSPGQGIWETQYF
clone size: -; D gene: TRBD2; V gene: TRBV7-3; J gene: TRBJ2-7; CDR3 DNA: TGTGCCAGCAGCTTTTGGTGCCTAGCGGGGGCCAACTCCTACGAGCAGTACTTC; CDR3 protein: CASSFWCLAGANSYEQYF
clone size: once; D gene: TRBD2; V gene: TRBV5-1; J gene: TRBJ2-2; CDR3 DNA: TGCGCCAGCAGCCCTCAACTTTCGGGACTAGCCAACACCGGGGAGCTGTTTTTT; CDR3 protein: CASSPQLSGLANTGELFF
clone size: -; D gene: TRBD1; V gene: TRBV6-6; J gene: TRBJ2-5; CDR3 DNA: TGTGCCAGTAGGACAGGGTTAGAGACCCAGTACTTC; CDR3 protein: CASRTGLETQYF
clone size: -; D gene: -; V gene: TRBV29-1; J gene: TRBJ1-2; CDR3 DNA: TGCAGCGTTGAAAGGGGAAGTGGCTACACCTTC; CDR3 protein: CSVERGSGYTF
clone size: -; D gene: -; V gene: TRBV30; J gene: TRBJ2-1; CDR3 DNA: TGTGCCTGGAATCGACAGGATGATGAGCAGTTCTTC; CDR3 protein: CAWNRQDDEQFF
clone size: -; D gene: -; V gene: TRBV7-2; J gene: TRBJ2-1; CDR3 DNA: TGTGCCAGCAGCTCATTTAATGAGCAGTTCTTC; CDR3 protein: CASSSFNEQFF
clone size: -; D gene: -; V gene: TRBV15; J gene: TRBJ2-7; CDR3 DNA: TGTGCCACCAGCAGAGATTCAGTCAGGGGCTACGAGCAGTACTTC; CDR3 protein: CATSRDSVRGYEQYF
clone size: -; D gene: -; V gene: TRBV7-9; J gene: TRBJ1-1; CDR3 DNA: TGTGCCAGCAGCTTTGGGGGGGTTGGCACTGAAGCTTTCTTT; CDR3 protein: CASSFGGVGTEAFF
clone size: -; D gene: -; V gene: TRBV7-9; J gene: TRBJ1-5; CDR3 DNA: TGTGCCAGCAGCCCGGGGGGTATACCCAATCAGCCCCAGCATTTT; CDR3 protein: CASSPGGIPNQPQHF
clone size: once; D gene: -; V gene: TRBV11-2; J gene: TRBJ1-5; CDR3 DNA: TGTGCCAGCAGCTTAGGAGGGAGGATAAGCAATCAGCCCCAGCATTTT; CDR3 protein: CASSLGGRISNQPQHF
clone size: -; D gene: -; V gene: TRBV30; J gene: TRBJ2-7; CDR3 DNA: TGTGCCTGGAGTGCCGCGGGCGGCTACGAGCAGTACTTC; CDR3 protein: CAWSAAGGYEQYF
clone size: -; D gene: -; V gene: TRBV25-1; J gene: TRBJ2-1; CDR3 DNA: TGTGCCAGCAGTTATTGGGGGCAGCTGACGAATGAGCAGTTCTTC; CDR3 protein: CASSYWGQLTNEQFF
clone size: -; D gene: TRBD1; V gene: TRBV4-1; J gene: TRBJ1-2; CDR3 DNA: TGCGCCAGCAGCCAAGACCCGACAGGGGGCGACCAAAGCTACACCTTC; CDR3 protein: CASSQDPTGGDQSYTF
clone size: -; D gene: -; V gene: TRBV5-1; J gene: TRBJ1-1; CDR3 DNA: TGCGCCAGCAGCTTGAGTCAGGGGCGAGGCTCTGAAGCTTTCTTT; CDR3 protein: CASSLSQGRGSEAFF
clone size: -; D gene: -; V gene: TRBV18; J gene: TRBJ1-5; CDR3 DNA: TGTGCCAGCTCACCAACGGGGAATCAGCCCCAGCATTTT; CDR3 protein: CASSPTGNQPQHF
clone size: once; D gene: TRBD2; V gene: TRBV14; J gene: TRBJ2-2; CDR3 DNA: TGTGCCAGCAGCCAAGGACTAGCGGGGGGGCAGAACACCGGGGAGCTGTTTTTT; CDR3 protein: CASSQGLAGGQNTGELFF
clone size: once; D gene: TRBD1; V gene: TRBV19; J gene: TRBJ2-2; CDR3 DNA: TGTGCCAGTAGGGACAGGCGCACGAACACCGGGGAGCTGTTTTTT; CDR3 protein: CASRDRRTNTGELFF
clone size: -; D gene: -; V gene: TRBV5-4; J gene: TRBJ1-1; CDR3 DNA: TGTGCCAGCAGCTCCGGGGGTACTGAAGCTTTCTTT; CDR3 protein: CASSSGGTEAFF
clone size: -; D gene: -; V gene: TRBV5-5; J gene: TRBJ1-1; CDR3 DNA: TGTGCCAGCAGCTTAACAAGGAACACTGAAGCTTTCTTT; CDR3 protein: CASSLTRNTEAFF
clone size: -; D gene: -; V gene: TRBV5-5; J gene: TRBJ1-4; CDR3 DNA: TGTGCCAGCAGCTTGTCCTCGCCAGGGGCTCGACTTGGGACTAATGAAAAACTGTTTTTT; CDR3 protein: CASSLSSPGARLGTNEKLFF
clone size: -; D gene: -; V gene: TRBV9; J gene: TRBJ2-3; CDR3 DNA: TGTGCCAGCAGCGTTAATACAGATACGCAGTATTTT; CDR3 protein: CASSVNTDTQYF
clone size: -; D gene: -; V gene: TRBV5-1; J gene: TRBJ1-1; CDR3 DNA: TGCGCCAGCCATGACGGGGGGCTTAGCACTGAAGCTTTCTTT; CDR3 protein: CASHDGGLSTEAFF
clone size: -; D gene: TRBD2; V gene: TRBV27; J gene: TRBJ2-7; CDR3 DNA: TGTGCCAGCAGTTTAGTTCCCCCAGGACTCGCGGGGGTATCCTACGAGCAGTACTTC; CDR3 protein: CASSLVPPGLAGVSYEQYF
clone size: -; D gene: -; V gene: TRBV10-3; J gene: TRBJ2-3; CDR3 DNA: TGTGCCATCAGTGAGAGCTCTCCCCTCGGTGCCGTGGATACGCAGTATTTT; CDR3 protein: CAISESSPLGAVDTQYF
clone size: -; D gene: TRBD1; V gene: TRBV5-1; J gene: TRBJ1-2; CDR3 DNA: TGCGCCAGCAGCTACGGACAGGGGGCTAACTATGGCTACACCTTC; CDR3 protein: CASSYGQGANYGYTF
clone size: -; D gene: -; V gene: TRBV19; J gene: TRBJ2-7; CDR3 DNA: TGTGCCAGTAGTGAGCTAGCGAACTACGAGCAGTACTTC; CDR3 protein: CASSELANYEQYF
clone size: -; D gene: TRBD2; V gene: TRBV7-2; J gene: TRBJ2-7; CDR3 DNA: TGTGCCAGCAGCAGGGGACTAGCGGGTGCACCGAATCCATACGAGCAGTACTTC; CDR3 protein: CASSRGLAGAPNPYEQYF
clone size: once; D gene: -; V gene: TRBV5-5; J gene: TRBJ2-1; CDR3 DNA: TGTGCCAGCAGCTTGGCCCGCCCCGGGGAGTTCTTC; CDR3 protein: CASSLARPGEFF
clone size: -; D gene: TRBD1; V gene: TRBV11-2; J gene: TRBJ1-2; CDR3 DNA: TGTGCCAGCAGCTTAGGTATTGACAGGGGTCATGCCCTCAACTATGGCTACACCTTC; CDR3 protein: CASSLGIDRGHALNYGYTF
clone size: -; D gene: -; V gene: TRBV28; J gene: TRBJ2-7; CDR3 DNA: TGTGCCAGCGTGAGCAGGGCCACCTACGAGCAGTACTTC; CDR3 protein: CASVSRATYEQYF
clone size: -; D gene: TRBD1; V gene: TRBV4-1; J gene: TRBJ1-2; CDR3 DNA: TGCGCCAGCAGCCGCGAACCGGGACAGCGATATGGCTACACCTTC; CDR3 protein: CASSREPGQRYGYTF
clone size: -; D gene: -; V gene: TRBV3-1/TRBV3-2; J gene: TRBJ2-1; CDR3 DNA: TGTGCCAGCAGCCAAACGACATATCAGCAGTTCTTC; CDR3 protein: CASSQTTYQQFF
clone size: -; D gene: -; V gene: TRBV12-3/TRBV12-4; J gene: TRBJ2-7; CDR3 DNA: TGTGCCAGCAGTTTCGGGGACGAGCAGTACTTC; CDR3 protein: CASSFGDEQYF
clone size: -; D gene: TRBD1; V gene: TRBV10-3; J gene: TRBJ1-1; CDR3 DNA: TGTGCCATCAAGCCGAGGGGGCGGACTGAAGCTTTCTTT; CDR3 protein: CAIKPRGRTEAFF
clone size: -; D gene: TRBD1; V gene: TRBV3-1/TRBV3-2; J gene: TRBJ2-3; CDR3 DNA: TGTGCCAGCAGCCAAGTCGGGACAGGGTCAGATACGCAGTATTTT; CDR3 protein: CASSQVGTGSDTQYF
clone size: -; D gene: -; V gene: TRBV7-9; J gene: TRBJ2-7; CDR3 DNA: TGTGCCAGCAGCCCGCAGCCAGACTACTACGAGCAGTACTTC; CDR3 protein: CASSPQPDYYEQYF
clone size: -; D gene: -; V gene: TRBV4-3; J gene: TRBJ1-6; CDR3 DNA: TGCGCCAGCAGCCGGGCGCAGGGCGGATCACCCCTCCACTTT; CDR3 protein: CASSRAQGGSPLHF